These 14 T cell receptor beta chains share one sample of origin, sequenced in a study of Ad26.COV2.S vaccination and SARS-CoV-2 variants (dated by TCRdb to the early 2020s). The library was made by the immunoSEQ multiplex PCR assay. TCRdb obtained this table from immuneACCESS and retained in-frame rearrangements with V and J assigned. These tables miss some clones; where compared with another copy, unresolved V genes account for less than half of the shortfall, and the remainder is unexplained. The sample yields 300,000 to 400,000 clones; around 86% were counted once. Of the sample, 3.4% falls within the top ten clones. This specimen's treatment or condition label, per the study, means: around 19 received Ad26.COV2.S at low or high dose, single or two shots; several received placebo; per-sample allocation not given. For vaccine and placebo recipients, the sequenced repertoires came from samples collected on day 63 after the first injection.

Specimen: peripheral blood, collected in a trial of Ad26.COV2.S vaccine versus placebo. The origin of the receptors is a person between 18 and 59 years old who received the Ad26.COV2.S COVID-19 vaccine or a placebo.

The CDR3 region is CASSPGTSGGLDIYEQYF. The DNA of the CDR3 is TGTGCCAGCAGCCCGGGGACTAGCGGGGGCCTGGATATCTACGAGCAGTACTTC. The chain joins TRBV7-9 to TRBJ2-7; the match to TRBD2 covers 14 bases. V lost 5 bases to trimming and J lost 3 bases; unmatched junction nucleotides: 12. Germline V gene sequence: CDR1 SEHNR, CDR2 FQNEAQ (reference sequence). The CDR3 loop spans 18 amino acids.

This clone appeared once. CDR3: CASSIGIGQEAFF. CDR3 nucleotide sequence: TGTGCCAGTAGTATAGGGATCGGACAGGAGGCTTTCTTT. The chain is built from TRBV19 and TRBJ1-1, with 7 positions matching TRBD1. Germline-derived CDR1 and CDR2 are LNHDA and SQIVND (reference sequence). The V and J ends lost 1 base and 11 bases, in that order; junction bases with no gene match: 7. The CDR3 is 13 residues long.

V is TRBV19 and J is TRBJ2-3; TRBD1 matches 8 bases. The germline CDR1 and CDR2 sequences are LNHDA and SQIVND (reference sequence). The CDR3 sequence is 15 residues long. J was trimmed by 3 bases and V by 5 bases; bases with no gene match: 7. The CDR3 region is CASSGNTGGTDTQYF. The CDR3 region has the DNA TGTGCCAGTAGTGGGAACACAGGGGGAACAGATACGCAGTATTTT.

In nucleotides, the CDR3 is TGTGCCAGCAGACTCGACAGGGACTGGGACTACGAGCAGTACTTC. Translation gives CASRLDRDWDYEQYF. The chain couples TRBV6-5 to TRBJ2-7; possible D gene TRBD1, 7 bases. This CDR3 is 15 amino acids long. Trimming stripped 6 bases from V and 3 bases from J, with 18 bases between. In germline, CDR1 is MNHEY, CDR2 SVGAGI.

This chain uses TRBV5-1 with TRBJ1-5; D remains unclear. CDR1 is SGHRS and CDR2 is YFSETQ in the germline V gene. The CDR3 consists of 14 residues. V was cut by 9 bases and J by 4 bases, with 17 bases left in between. The CDR3: CANKSGQVNQPQHF. For the CDR3, the DNA is TGCGCCAACAAAAGTGGGCAGGTGAATCAGCCCCAGCATTTT.

This clone was detected only once. The chain carries TRBV7-3 and TRBJ2-1; 10 nucleotides agree with TRBD1. The CDR3 length is 15 residues. The J segment lost 6 bases and the V segment lost 2 bases, leaving 4 bases of the junction unmatched. The germline gives CDR1 SGHTA, CDR2 FQGTGA. DNA for the CDR3: TGTGCCAGCAGCTTAGGACAGGGGGGCCTCAATGAGCAGTTCTTC. Amino acid sequence: CASSLGQGGLNEQFF.

This chain uses TRBV4-1 with TRBJ1-2, with D perhaps matching TRBD1 (6 bases). CDR1 and CDR2 from the germline V gene are MGHRA and YSYEKL. V was trimmed by 3 bases and J by 1 base, leaving 21 bases between them. The CDR3 covers 18 residues. The CDR3 region has the DNA TGCGCCAGCAGCCAGAACTTTGGGGGTCGAGGGGGTAACTATGGCTACACCTTC. Translated: CASSQNFGGRGGNYGYTF.

CDR3 DNA sequence: TGTGCCAGCAGTTTGGGCGGCGACAATCAGCCCCAGCATTTT. It yields the protein CASSLGGDNQPQHF. V usage is TRBV28 and J usage is TRBJ1-5, with D uncertain. Trimming cost V 3 bases and J 3 bases, with 9 bases left between them. This CDR3 spans 14 amino acids. From germline, CDR1 is MDHEN and CDR2 SYDVKM.

The chain carries TRBV5-4 and TRBJ2-2; TRBD1 matches at 11 bases. V shed 4 bases and J 5 bases; nucleotides not matched to a gene: 10. Per germline, CDR1 SGHNT and CDR2 YYREEE (reference sequence). The CDR3 has 17 amino acids. The CDR3 protein is CASSPTRTGGNTGELFF. The CDR3 DNA reads as TGTGCCAGCAGCCCCACTCGGACAGGGGGCAATACCGGGGAGCTGTTTTTT.

The V gene is TRBV11-1, the J gene TRBJ2-3; D is possibly TRBD2 (5 bases). In germline, CDR1 is SGHAT, CDR2 FQDESV (reference sequence). This CDR3 has 15 residues. V lost 4 bases and J lost 6, with 17 bases in between. CDR3 sequence reads: CASSSGVHFLDTQYF. The CDR3, as DNA: TGTGCCAGCAGCTCCGGGGTCCATTTTCTGGATACGCAGTATTTT.

This chain links TRBV6-4 with TRBJ2-7; D possibly corresponds to TRBD1 (9 bases). The CDR3 extends over 16 amino acids. V lost 0 bases, J lost 6 bases, and 18 bases lay in between. CDR1 and CDR2 from the germline V gene are MRHNA and SNTAGT. CDR3: CASSDSSGTGTSEQYF. The CDR3 DNA follows: TGTGCCAGCAGTGACTCGAGTGGGACAGGGACTAGCGAGCAGTACTTC.

The rearrangement joins TRBV30 to TRBJ2-2, with D hard to call. This CDR3 comprises 11 residues. The germline V gene has CDR1 GTSNPN and CDR2 SVGIG (reference sequence). V lost 6 bases to trimming and J lost 4 bases, with 6 bases between them. CDR3 sequence reads: CACQVTGELFF. CDR3 bases: TGTGCCTGCCAGGTCACCGGGGAGCTGTTTTTT.

The chain uses TRBV13 and TRBJ2-5; 8 nucleotides match TRBD2. Germline-derived CDR1 and CDR2 are PRHDT and FYEKMQ (reference sequence). The CDR3 has 16 residues. V trimming: 4 bases; J trimming: 2 bases; junction bases outside the gene matches: 9. Written as DNA, the CDR3 is TGTGCCAGCAGCTCGGGACGACTAGCGCCACAAGAGACCCAGTACTTC. Its protein product is CASSSGRLAPQETQYF.

The V call is TRBV10-3, the J call TRBJ2-5; perhaps TRBD2 as D (6 bases). The CDR3 consists of 14 residues. Per the germline V gene, CDR1 is ENHRY and CDR2 is SYGVKD. V was shortened by 6 bases and J by 4 bases, with 15 bases between the two germline ends. CDR3 coding DNA: TGTGCCATCAGGGGGGGAGGCTCAGGAGAGACCCAGTACTTC. Amino acids: CAIRGGGSGETQYF.